Below, 4 T cell receptor beta chains from the same sample are listed, as sequenced in a study of Graves' ophthalmopathy and Graves' hyperthyroidism. For repertoire sequencing, the TCR beta CDR3 regions were amplified from RNA transcripts. Second-round multiplex PCR came after a first-round RT-PCR that employed HTBI primers. TCRdb redid the calling of the multiplex PCR reads with MiXCR, one entry per CDR3 protein. The sample has fewer than 250,000 distinct CDR3 sequences, around 28% seen once. Sequencing input: peripheral blood. The receptor source for this set is a man between 50 and 59 years old with Graves' ophthalmopathy.

This clonotype was detected many times. J is TRBJ1-2 and V is TRBV18; D may be TRBD1 (5 bases). V lost 3 bases and J lost 4, with 12 bases in between. This CDR3 has 14 residues. Germline loops: CDR1 KGHSH, CDR2 LQKENI. CDR3 bases: TGTGCCAGCTCACCGCAGGGTTCGGCCTATGGCTACACCTTC. Translated: CASSPQGSAYGYTF.

This clonotype appeared many times. The chain uses TRBV7-2 and TRBJ2-5; D might be TRBD2 (6 bases). The CDR3 has 17 amino acids. V lost 5 bases to trimming and J lost 5 bases, with 24 bases between them. Looked up from germline, CDR1 is SGHTA and CDR2 is FQGNSA. The chain's CDR3 is CASSPLSRLAGTETQYF. The DNA for the CDR3 is TGTGCCAGCAGCCCCCTTAGTAGGTTGGCGGGGACGGAGACCCAGTACTTC.

The chain joins TRBV2 to TRBJ2-2; D could derive from TRBD1 or TRBD2 (5 bases each). Trimming shortened V by 7 bases and J by 13 bases, and 16 bases separated the two germline ends. The germline V gene has CDR1 SNHLY and CDR2 FYNNEI. This CDR3 comprises 12 residues. This CDR3 reads CASTKGTLPLFF. DNA of the CDR3: TGTGCCAGCACTAAGGGGACGTTGCCGCTGTTTTTT.

The V gene is TRBV20-1, the J gene TRBJ1-6; TRBD1 might be the D (5 bases). The CDR3 covers 14 residues. Trimming stripped 0 bases from V and 7 bases from J, with 10 bases between. CDR1 and CDR2 (germline): DFQATT, SNEGSKA (reference sequence). CDR3 nucleotides: TGCAGTGCTAGAGATCGACAGATAAATTCACCCCTCCACTTT. Protein: CSARDRQINSPLHF.